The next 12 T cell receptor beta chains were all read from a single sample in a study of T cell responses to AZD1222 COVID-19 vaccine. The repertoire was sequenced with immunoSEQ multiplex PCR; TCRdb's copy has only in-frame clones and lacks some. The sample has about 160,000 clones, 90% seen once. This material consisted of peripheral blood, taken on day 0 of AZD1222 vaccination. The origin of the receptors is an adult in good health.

This CDR3 is CASSFGGGVPQETQYF. CDR3 nucleotides: TGTGCCAGCAGCTTCGGTGGGGGAGTACCCCAAGAGACCCAGTACTTC. The V gene is TRBV7-2, the J gene TRBJ2-5; possibly TRBD1 or TRBD2 for D (5 bases each). The CDR3 has 16 residues. Germline V CDR1 and CDR2: SGHTA, FQGNSA. V was shortened by 3 bases and J by 1 base, with 15 bases between the two germline ends.

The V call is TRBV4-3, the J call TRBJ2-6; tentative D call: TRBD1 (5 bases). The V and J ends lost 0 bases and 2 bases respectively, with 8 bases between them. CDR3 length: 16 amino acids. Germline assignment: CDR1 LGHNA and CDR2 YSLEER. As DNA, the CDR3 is TGCGCCAGCAGCCAAGAGCAGGGCACTGGGGCCAACGTCCTGACTTTC. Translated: CASSQEQGTGANVLTF.

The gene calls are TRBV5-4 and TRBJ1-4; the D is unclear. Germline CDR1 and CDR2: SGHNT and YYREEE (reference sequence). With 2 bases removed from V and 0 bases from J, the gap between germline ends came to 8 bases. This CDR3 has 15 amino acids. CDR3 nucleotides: TGTGCCAGCAGCTTTGACGCAGCAACTAATGAAAAACTGTTTTTT. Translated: CASSFDAATNEKLFF.

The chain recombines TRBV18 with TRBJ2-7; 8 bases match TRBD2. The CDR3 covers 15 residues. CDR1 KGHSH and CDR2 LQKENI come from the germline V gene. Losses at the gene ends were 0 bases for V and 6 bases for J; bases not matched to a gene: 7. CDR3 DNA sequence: TGTGCCAGCTCACCACCGGGCGGGGGGTCCGGCGAGCAGTACTTC. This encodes CASSPPGGGSGEQYF.

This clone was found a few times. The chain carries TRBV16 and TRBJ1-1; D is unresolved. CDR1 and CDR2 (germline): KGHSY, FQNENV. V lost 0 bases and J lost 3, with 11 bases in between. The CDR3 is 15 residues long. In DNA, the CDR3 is TGTGCCAGCAGCCAATCAGACCGGGCGTACACTGAAGCTTTCTTT. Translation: CASSQSDRAYTEAFF.

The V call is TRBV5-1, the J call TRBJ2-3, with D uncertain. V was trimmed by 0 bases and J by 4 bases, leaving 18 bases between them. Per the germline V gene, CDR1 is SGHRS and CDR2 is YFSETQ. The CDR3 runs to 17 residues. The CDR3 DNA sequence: TGCGCCAGCAGCTTGGGTACTTCTGCGGCGAGTTCAGATACGCAGTATTTT. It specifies CASSLGTSAASSDTQYF.

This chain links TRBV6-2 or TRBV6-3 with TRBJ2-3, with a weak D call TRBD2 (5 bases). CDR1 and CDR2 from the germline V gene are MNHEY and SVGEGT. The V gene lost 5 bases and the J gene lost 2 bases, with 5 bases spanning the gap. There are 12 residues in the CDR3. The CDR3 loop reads CASSDYTDTQYF. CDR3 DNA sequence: TGTGCCAGCAGTGACTACACAGATACGCAGTATTTT.

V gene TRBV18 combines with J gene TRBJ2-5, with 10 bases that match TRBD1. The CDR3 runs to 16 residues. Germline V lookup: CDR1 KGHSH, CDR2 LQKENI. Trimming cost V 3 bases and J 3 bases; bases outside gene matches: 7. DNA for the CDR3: TGTGCCAGCTCACCTTTGACAGGGGGCGACGAAGAGACCCAGTACTTC. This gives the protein CASSPLTGGDEETQYF.

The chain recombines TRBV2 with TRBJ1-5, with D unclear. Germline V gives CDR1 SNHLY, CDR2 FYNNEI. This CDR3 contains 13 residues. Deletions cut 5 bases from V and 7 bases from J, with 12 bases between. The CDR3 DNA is TGTGCCAGCAGTTCCCAGACGGAGCAGCCCCAGCATTTT. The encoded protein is CASSSQTEQPQHF.

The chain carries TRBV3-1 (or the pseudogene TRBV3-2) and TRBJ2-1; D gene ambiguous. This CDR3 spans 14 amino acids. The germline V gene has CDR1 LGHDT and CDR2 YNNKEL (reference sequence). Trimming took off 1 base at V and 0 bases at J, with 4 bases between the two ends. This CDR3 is CASSQVGSYNEQFF. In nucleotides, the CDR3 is TGTGCCAGCAGCCAAGTAGGCTCCTACAATGAGCAGTTCTTC.

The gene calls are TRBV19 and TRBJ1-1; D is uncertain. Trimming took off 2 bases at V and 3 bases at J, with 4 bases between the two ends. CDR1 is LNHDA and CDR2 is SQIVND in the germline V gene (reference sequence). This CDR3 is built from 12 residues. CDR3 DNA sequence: TGTGCCAGTAGTATAAGTTACACTGAAGCTTTCTTT. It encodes CASSISYTEAFF.

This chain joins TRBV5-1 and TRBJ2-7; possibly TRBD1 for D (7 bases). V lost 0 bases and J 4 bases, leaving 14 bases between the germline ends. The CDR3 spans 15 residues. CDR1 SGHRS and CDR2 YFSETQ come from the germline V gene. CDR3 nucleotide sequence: TGCGCCAGCAGCTTGGGGCAGGGGGGTTTATACGAGCAGTACTTC. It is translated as CASSLGQGGLYEQYF.